Included here is one T cell receptor beta chain sequence, with context. Its antigen is unidentified. These data originate in a study of T-cell memory formation after mild COVID-19. Regarding the study as a whole: Still unconfirmed is whether the second-wave clones peaking on day 37 recognized SARS-CoV-2.

The CDR3 consists of 15 residues. CDR1 is SGHRS, CDR2 YFSETQ, per germline. Trimming cost V 3 bases and J 4 bases, with 16 bases left between them. Constant-segment primers were used for 5'RACE, and the resulting TCR alpha and TCR beta cDNA libraries carried sample barcodes and UMIs. TCRdb passed the 5' RACE reads through MiXCR, listing each CDR3 protein once. Here the sample spans 150,000 to 200,000 distinct CDR3 sequences, 16% being singletons. This receptor was obtained from an adult woman who had mild COVID-19 (a few samples of this study predate the infection). Cell type and time point are not known. The sequencing input was PBMCs or a T cell subset sorted from them (not recorded which). J is TRBJ2-5 and V is TRBV5-1, with D perhaps TRBD1 or TRBD2 (6 bases each). Written as DNA, the CDR3 is TGCGCCAGCAGCTCTGACGGGGGCGCAGGAGAGACCCAGTACTTC. Its protein is CASSSDGGAGETQYF.